This TCR beta chain stems from a study of blood T cells in healthy people across ages. Trimming took 5 bases from V and 4 from J; bases not matched to a gene: 8. From germline, CDR1 is MDHEN and CDR2 SYDVKM. The CDR3 is 14 residues long. This clonotype came up a few times. Together with a sample-barcoded 5' primer, a J-beta primer mix was included in a second PCR lasting roughly 7 to 11 cycles. All cDNA molecules were each tagged by a template-switch adaptor with 12 random nucleotides. TCRdb used MiXCR to reprocess the 5' RACE reads, holding one entry per CDR3 protein. The sample consists of 800,000 to 900,000 distinct CDR3 sequences, approximately 59% of them appearing once.

Material for sequencing was blood. This chain links TRBV28 with TRBJ2-7; 7 positions match TRBD1. This receptor was obtained from a man under 40 in good health. The CDR3 reads CASSVFQQGYEQYF. The DNA of the CDR3 is TGTGCCAGCAGTGTTTTCCAACAGGGGTACGAGCAGTACTTC.